Below, 23 T cell receptor beta chains from the same sample are listed, as sequenced in a study of blood T cell repertoires in COVID-19 (dated by TCRdb to 2020 to 2021). The library was produced with the immunoSEQ multiplex PCR assay. This immuneACCESS table, as held by TCRdb, lists in-frame sequences with V and J called but not all clones. Of the missing ones, under half trace to an unresolved V gene in checked studies; the others have no known cause. This sample holds over 65,000 clones; 86% were observed only once. The ten largest clones capture 6.3% of the sample. The sequenced sample was peripheral blood. The receptors stem from a man aged 80 or over with COVID-19, enrolled during active disease.

This chain links TRBV2 with TRBJ1-6; D is ambiguous. Trimming cost V 6 bases and J 9 bases, with 12 bases left between them. Per germline, CDR1 SNHLY and CDR2 FYNNEI. The CDR3 contains 13 residues. CDR3 sequence: CASRLSPGSPLHF. CDR3 DNA: TGTGCCAGCAGGTTAAGCCCGGGTTCACCCCTCCACTTT. Using reference TRBV2 and TRBJ1-6 for the parts outside the CDR3, the full variable domain is EPEVTQTPSHQVTQMGQEVILRCVPISNHLYFYWYRQILGQKVEFLVSFYNNEISEKSEIFDDQFSVERPDGSNFTLKIRSTKLEDSAMYFCASRLSPGSPLHFGNGTRLTVT.

This clone came up once. The V and J genes are TRBV27 and TRBJ1-1, with 8 bases aligning to TRBD1. Looked up from germline, CDR1 is MNHEY and CDR2 is SMNVEV (reference sequence). V dropped 5 bases and J dropped 4; count of bases not matched to a gene: 6. The CDR3 contains 14 residues. CDR3 nucleotide sequence: TGTGCCAGCAGTACGGACAGGGCAGGCACTGAAGCTTTCTTT. This sequence encodes CASSTDRAGTEAFF.

The chain has TRBV6-5 and TRBJ2-1, with TRBD1 matching 8 bases. From germline, CDR1 is MNHEY and CDR2 SVGAGI. This CDR3 has 15 residues. V lost 0 bases and J lost 6; bases outside the gene matches: 4. The CDR3, as DNA: TGTGCCAGCAGTTACTCTGAGACAGGGGCCAATGAGCAGTTCTTC. It specifies CASSYSETGANEQFF.

This chain connects TRBV10-3 to TRBJ2-3; the match to TRBD1 covers 7 bases. Trimming at V came to 6 bases and at J to 0 bases, leaving 3 bases not matched to a gene. CDR1 ENHRY and CDR2 SYGVKD come from the germline V gene. The CDR3 loop spans 14 amino acids. The CDR3 bases are TGTGCCATCAGGGACAGGCAAAGCACAGATACGCAGTATTTT. Its translation: CAIRDRQSTDTQYF.

This clone was picked up one time. This rearrangement joins TRBV27 to TRBJ2-1; 11 nucleotides align to TRBD2. Germline V gene lookup returns CDR1 MNHEY and CDR2 SMNVEV (reference sequence). This CDR3 has 15 amino acids. J lost 8 bases, V lost 6 bases, and 9 bases had no gene match. CDR3 in amino acids: CASSPGLAGGDEQFF. In DNA, the CDR3 is TGTGCCAGCAGCCCCGGGCTAGCGGGGGGCGATGAGCAGTTCTTC.

Details on this clone: Different DNA sequences within this sample yield the same CDR3. The chain joins TRBV19 to TRBJ1-4; 7 bases align to TRBD1. CDR3 length: 14 residues. Germline values: CDR1 LNHDA, CDR2 SQIVND (reference sequence). With 3 bases clipped from V and 7 bases from J, the junction kept 5 bases outside the gene matches. The CDR3 nucleotides read TGTGCCAGTAGTATCCGACAGGGTGGTGAAAAACTGTTTTTT. Translated: CASSIRQGGEKLFF.

J is TRBJ1-2 and V is TRBV18; 8 bases align to TRBD1. J gave up 4 bases and V 3 bases, and 10 bases lay outside the gene matches. This CDR3 has 16 amino acids. CDR1 KGHSH and CDR2 LQKENI come from the germline V gene. DNA for the CDR3: TGTGCCAGCTCACCCCTCCGGGACAGGCAACCCTATGGCTACACCTTC. It encodes CASSPLRDRQPYGYTF. The full variable domain, in which reference TRBV18 and TRBJ1-2 provide the parts outside the CDR3, is NAGVMQNPRHLVRRRGQEARLRCSPMKGHSHVYWYRQLPEEGLKFMVYLQKENIIDESGMPKERFSAEFPKEGPSILRIQQVVRGDSAAYFCASSPLRDRQPYGYTFGSGTRLTVV.

This clone was observed once. The chain uses TRBV28 and TRBJ2-7; D may be TRBD2 (6 bases). The V end was cut by 6 bases, the J end by 5 bases, with 20 bases between. This CDR3 has 15 residues. CDR1 is MDHEN, CDR2 SYDVKM, per germline. CDR3 region: CASSSGGAGPNEQYF. For the CDR3, the DNA is TGTGCCAGCAGCTCAGGCGGGGCAGGGCCCAACGAGCAGTACTTC.

The table lists this clone with a few counts. This chain connects TRBV6-5 to TRBJ1-1; D not resolved. Trimming left V 5 bases short and J 0 bases short, with 7 bases between. CDR1 MNHEY and CDR2 SVGAGI come from the germline V gene. CDR3 length: 13 residues. CDR3 residues: CASSLTVNTEAFF. The CDR3 DNA follows: TGTGCCAGCAGTCTAACAGTGAACACTGAAGCTTTCTTT.

The chain couples TRBV10-3 to TRBJ2-2, with 7 bases matching TRBD2. The CDR3 loop spans 15 amino acids. The germline V gene encodes CDR1 ENHRY and CDR2 SYGVKD. Trimming cost V 6 bases and J 0 bases; bases outside gene matches: 4. The CDR3 reads CAISPGLANTGELFF. Written as DNA, the CDR3 is TGTGCCATCAGCCCTGGACTAGCGAACACCGGGGAGCTGTTTTTT.

This clone was detected only a few times. The chain employs TRBV2 and TRBJ1-2; 10 nucleotides line up with TRBD1. With 7 bases clipped from V and 2 bases from J, the junction kept 10 bases outside the gene matches. Germline V lookup: CDR1 SNHLY, CDR2 FYNNEI. CDR3 length: 16 residues. DNA of the CDR3: TGTGCCAGCACCGGGGGTAGGGGACAGGGGAACTATGGCTACACCTTC. This sequence encodes CASTGGRGQGNYGYTF.

DNA of the CDR3: TGTGCCAGCAGTTTACTCCCTTCGGACACTGAAGCTTTCTTT. It translates to CASSLLPSDTEAFF. V and J are TRBV27 and TRBJ1-1; D is uncertain. Trimming took off 2 bases at V and 3 bases at J, with 10 bases between the two ends. The CDR3 consists of 14 residues. Germline V gives CDR1 MNHEY, CDR2 SMNVEV (reference sequence).

This clone has just one count. This rearrangement joins TRBV5-4 to TRBJ2-4, with D tentatively TRBD1 (6 bases). Deletions cut 1 base from V and 8 bases from J, with 16 bases between. Germline V gene lookup returns CDR1 SGHNT and CDR2 YYREEE (reference sequence). The CDR3 is 15 residues long. The chain's CDR3 is CASSLPHTKGDIQYF. CDR3 nucleotide sequence: TGTGCCAGCAGCTTGCCCCATACGAAGGGGGACATTCAGTACTTC.

This chain links TRBV5-6 with TRBJ1-1; a possible D gene is TRBD1 (6 bases). The CDR3 has 14 amino acids. Deletions cut 3 bases from V and 9 bases from J, with 18 bases between. Looked up from germline, CDR1 is SGHDT and CDR2 is YYEEEE. The CDR3 sequence: CASSSDGLTGQAFF. The DNA of the CDR3 is TGTGCCAGCAGCTCGGATGGCCTAACAGGGCAAGCTTTCTTT.

This clone was counted between two and nine times. The chain carries TRBV4-2 and TRBJ2-3; TRBD2 matches 11 bases. The CDR3 covers 18 residues. The V segment lost 3 bases and the J segment 0 bases; nucleotides outside the gene matches: 8. CDR1 and CDR2 (germline): LGHNA, YNFKEQ. The CDR3 protein is CASSHAGLAGASTDTQYF. CDR3 DNA: TGTGCCAGCAGCCACGCAGGACTAGCGGGTGCTAGCACAGATACGCAGTATTTT.

This clone has just a few counts. This chain joins TRBV18 and TRBJ1-4; D is ambiguous. This CDR3 spans 15 amino acids. Trimming cost V 4 bases and J 0 bases, with 9 bases left between them. Per the germline V gene, CDR1 is KGHSH and CDR2 is LQKENI. In DNA form, the CDR3 reads TGTGCCAGCTCACTACGACTGGCAACTAATGAAAAACTGTTTTTT. Its protein is CASSLRLATNEKLFF.

The rearrangement joins TRBV7-9 to TRBJ2-1, with TRBD1 identical over 7 bases. The germline V gene has CDR1 SEHNR and CDR2 FQNEAQ (reference sequence). With 5 bases clipped from V and 4 bases from J, the junction kept 8 bases outside the gene matches. The CDR3 has 15 residues. The DNA of the CDR3 is TGTGCCAGCAGCACACCGGGACAGATATACAATGAGCAGTTCTTC. As protein: CASSTPGQIYNEQFF.

The chain has TRBV29-1 and TRBJ1-1; perhaps TRBD1 as D (6 bases). V dropped 7 bases and J dropped 0 bases, with 15 bases sitting between them. The CDR3 has 14 residues. Germline V gene data show CDR1 as SQVTM and CDR2 as ANQGSEA. The CDR3: CSGRRGGVNTEAFF. CDR3 sequence (DNA): TGCAGCGGAAGGAGGGGGGGGGTGAACACTGAAGCTTTCTTT. The variable domain in full, with the rest retrieved from reference TRBV29-1 and TRBJ1-1, is SAVISQKPSRDICQRGTSLTIQCQVDSQVTMMFWYRQQPGQSLTLIATANQGSEATYESGFVIDKFPISRPNLTFSTLTVSNMSPEDSSIYLCSGRRGGVNTEAFFGQGTRLTVV.

The rearrangement links TRBV7-9 to TRBJ2-7, with 9 bases fitting TRBD1. The CDR3 consists of 14 residues. CDR1 and CDR2 (germline): SEHNR, FQNEAQ (reference sequence). Trimming cost V 1 base and J 3 bases; bases outside gene matches: 1. The DNA for the CDR3 is TGTGCCAGCAGCTTAGGGACAGGGGTCTACGAGCAGTACTTC. This gives the protein CASSLGTGVYEQYF.

This chain uses TRBV7-2 with TRBJ2-2; TRBD1 might be the D (5 bases). Trimming pared 5 bases from V and 9 bases from J, leaving 19 bases between. Germline lookup yields CDR1 SGHTA and CDR2 FQGNSA. The CDR3 has 15 amino acids. CDR3 sequence reads: CASSPDSLGARELFF. The CDR3 bases are TGTGCCAGCAGCCCAGACAGCCTTGGAGCCCGGGAGCTGTTTTTT.

This chain connects TRBV28 to TRBJ1-1; D gene unclear. The length of the CDR3 is 13 residues. V lost 7 bases to trimming and J lost 8 bases, with 17 bases between them. CDR1 MDHEN and CDR2 SYDVKM come from the germline V gene. The CDR3 DNA sequence: TGTGCCAGCAATAAATTTCAGGCAGCCGAAGCTTTCTTT. Translation gives CASNKFQAAEAFF.

The V and J genes are TRBV9 and TRBJ2-7, with 8 bases fitting TRBD1. The CDR3 spans 14 residues. V gave up 4 bases and J gave up 2 bases; unmatched junction bases: 5. CDR1 and CDR2 (germline): SGDLS, YYNGEE. Here the CDR3 DNA reads TGTGCCAGCAGCCGGGCACAGGGGGCCTACGAGCAGTACTTC. Translating gives CASSRAQGAYEQYF.

This chain connects TRBV11-2 to TRBJ2-7; D is perhaps TRBD2 (7 bases). V was shortened by 5 bases and J by 2 bases, with 13 bases between the two germline ends. CDR1 and CDR2 (germline): SGHAT, FQNNGV. The length of the CDR3 is 14 residues. CDR3 in amino acids: CASSLSGGPYEQYF. The CDR3 DNA sequence: TGTGCCAGCAGCCTTTCGGGGGGCCCCTACGAGCAGTACTTC. The full variable domain, its missing parts supplied by reference TRBV11-2 and TRBJ2-7, is EAGVAQSPRYKIIEKRQSVAFWCNPISGHATLYWYQQILGQGPKLLIQFQNNGVVDDSQLPKDRFSAERLKGVDSTLKIQPAKLEDSAVYLCASSLSGGPYEQYFGPGTRLTVT.